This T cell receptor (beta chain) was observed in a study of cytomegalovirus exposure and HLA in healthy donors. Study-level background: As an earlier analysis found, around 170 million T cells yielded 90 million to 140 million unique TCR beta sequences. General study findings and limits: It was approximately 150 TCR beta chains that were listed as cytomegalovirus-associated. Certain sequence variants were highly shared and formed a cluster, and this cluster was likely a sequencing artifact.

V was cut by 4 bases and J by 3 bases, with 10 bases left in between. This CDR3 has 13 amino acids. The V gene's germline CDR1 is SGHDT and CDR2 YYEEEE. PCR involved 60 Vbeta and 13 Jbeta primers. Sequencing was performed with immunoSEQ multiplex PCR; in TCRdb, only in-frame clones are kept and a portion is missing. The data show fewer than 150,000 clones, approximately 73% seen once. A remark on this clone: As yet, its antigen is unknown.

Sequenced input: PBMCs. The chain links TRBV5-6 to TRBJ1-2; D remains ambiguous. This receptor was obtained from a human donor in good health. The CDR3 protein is CASSLSIDYGYTF. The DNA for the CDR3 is TGTGCCAGCAGCCTATCGATTGACTATGGCTACACCTTC.